The 18 T cell receptor beta chains below were found in one sample sequenced in a study of blood T cell repertoires in COVID-19. Measured with immunoSEQ multiplex PCR; TCRdb has only the in-frame clones, and not every one. The repertoire consists of about 260,000 clones, with about 80% occurring once and the leading ten covering 8.6%. Sequencing was carried out using peripheral blood. The source of these receptors is a human donor in a cohort sampled during active COVID-19.

V and J are TRBV28 and TRBJ1-4; no clear D gene. Deletions cut 2 bases from V and 5 bases from J, with 6 bases between. CDR3 length: 13 residues. Germline V gene sequence: CDR1 MDHEN, CDR2 SYDVKM. The CDR3 coding sequence is TGTGCCAGCAGTTTAGCCGGGAATGAAAAACTGTTTTTT. Residues: CASSLAGNEKLFF.

This clone was counted once. The sample carries other DNA sequences with the same CDR3. CDR3 nucleotides: TGTGCCAGCAGCTTAGGCGATAGCAATCAGCCCCAGCATTTT. It is translated as CASSLGDSNQPQHF. The chain employs TRBV7-9 and TRBJ1-5; D not resolved. Germline CDR1 is SEHNR and CDR2 is FQNEAQ (reference sequence). This CDR3 has 14 amino acids. V lost 1 base, J lost 0 bases, and 4 bases lay in between.

V gene TRBV12-3 or TRBV12-4 combines with J gene TRBJ2-7; TRBD1 might be the D (6 bases). Trimming took 3 bases from V and 7 from J, leaving 7 bases between them. The CDR3 runs 11 residues. The CDR3 reads CASSFRGEQYF. The CDR3 coding sequence is TGTGCCAGCAGTTTTAGGGGGGAGCAGTACTTC.

This clone has just one count. This rearrangement joins TRBV6-2 or TRBV6-3 to TRBJ1-5; maybe TRBD1 (5 bases). Germline CDR1 reads MNHEY; CDR2 reads SVGEGT. V was pared by 4 bases and J by 7 bases, with 14 bases between. The CDR3 has 14 residues. The CDR3 here is CASSSPPWGQPQHF. CDR3 in DNA: TGTGCCAGCAGTTCCCCCCCCTGGGGCCAGCCCCAGCATTTT.

The CDR3 here is CASSSGLAGGQGTDTQYF. In DNA, the CDR3 is TGCGCCAGCAGTTCGGGACTAGCGGGGGGGCAAGGCACAGATACGCAGTATTTT. This chain connects TRBV5-1 to TRBJ2-3; 16 nucleotides match TRBD2. This CDR3 has 18 amino acids. The V gene end was trimmed by 5 bases and the J gene end by 1 base; junction bases not matched to a gene: 7. Germline loops: CDR1 SGHRS, CDR2 YFSETQ.

In this sample, this clone turned up once. The chain uses TRBV7-2 and TRBJ2-7; TRBD1 aligns across 9 bases. CDR1 is SGHTA and CDR2 is FQGNSA in the germline V gene. The CDR3 loop spans 15 amino acids. V shed 4 bases and J 3 bases; nucleotides not matched to a gene: 7. The CDR3 reads CASSSTGQGIYEQYF. CDR3 bases: TGTGCCAGCAGCTCGACGGGACAGGGAATCTACGAGCAGTACTTC.

The gene calls are TRBV9 and TRBJ2-7, with TRBD1 matching over 10 bases. This CDR3 comprises 13 residues. The germline gives CDR1 SGDLS, CDR2 YYNGEE. J was trimmed by 6 bases and V by 2 bases; bases with no gene match: 2. CDR3: CASSVRQGAEQYF. As DNA, the CDR3 is TGTGCCAGCAGCGTCAGACAGGGGGCCGAGCAGTACTTC.

The chain employs TRBV5-4 and TRBJ1-6; no definite D call. Germline V gene sequence: CDR1 SGHNT, CDR2 YYREEE (reference sequence). The CDR3 sequence is 15 residues long. Trimming removed 2 bases at V and 0 bases at J, with 6 bases between. The CDR3 is CASSLGSSYNSPLHF. The DNA for the CDR3 is TGTGCCAGCAGCTTAGGGAGCTCCTATAATTCACCCCTCCACTTT.

This clone turned up a few times. The rearrangement uses TRBV7-9 and TRBJ1-4; 9 bases match TRBD1. The CDR3 spans 16 residues. Germline V gives CDR1 SEHNR, CDR2 FQNEAQ (reference sequence). V gave up 5 bases and J gave up 5 bases; unmatched junction bases: 9. The DNA of the CDR3 is TGTGCCAGCAGCCCTCACTCCGGGACAGGGAATGAAAAACTGTTTTTT. Translating gives CASSPHSGTGNEKLFF.

J is TRBJ2-6 and V is TRBV12-5; TRBD1 is a possible D gene (6 bases). This CDR3 region has 15 residues. Trimming cost V 7 bases and J 2 bases, with 12 bases left between them. CDR1 is LGHNT, CDR2 FRNRAP, per germline. The CDR3 is CASARTATGANVLTF. The CDR3 coding sequence is TGTGCTAGTGCCCGGACAGCCACTGGGGCCAACGTCCTGACTTTC.

The rearrangement links TRBV2 to TRBJ2-7; no clear D. V was clipped by 4 bases and J by 3 bases, with 10 bases between them. CDR3 length: 13 residues. Germline V lookup: CDR1 SNHLY, CDR2 FYNNEI. The DNA for the CDR3 is TGTGCCAGCAGTGTTAACCCTAACTACGAGCAGTACTTC. It yields the protein CASSVNPNYEQYF. Full variable domain (missing parts from reference TRBV2 and TRBJ2-7): EPEVTQTPSHQVTQMGQEVILRCVPISNHLYFYWYRQILGQKVEFLVSFYNNEISEKSEIFDDQFSVERPDGSNFTLKIRSTKLEDSAMYFCASSVNPNYEQYFGPGTRLTVT.

The chain has TRBV10-3 and TRBJ2-2; D is ambiguous. The CDR3 runs to 14 residues. V was cut by 6 bases and J by 5 bases, with 13 bases left in between. Germline V gene sequence: CDR1 ENHRY, CDR2 SYGVKD. The CDR3 bases are TGTGCCATCAGCGCAGAGGCTTCGACCGGGGAGCTGTTTTTT. As protein: CAISAEASTGELFF.

The rearrangement links TRBV4-3 to TRBJ2-3; 13 nucleotides agree with TRBD2. The germline V gene has CDR1 LGHNA and CDR2 YSLEER. With 0 bases clipped from V and 5 bases from J, the junction kept 5 bases outside the gene matches. The CDR3 is made up of 17 amino acids. In DNA form, the CDR3 reads TGCGCCAGCAGCCAAGATACTAGCGGGGGGGCCGTAGATACGCAGTATTTT. Its protein is CASSQDTSGGAVDTQYF.

The chain links TRBV5-1 to TRBJ2-1, with D tentatively TRBD2 (6 bases). Germline assignment: CDR1 SGHRS and CDR2 YFSETQ. The length of the CDR3 is 15 residues. V was trimmed by 6 bases and J by 7 bases, leaving 20 bases between them. In DNA, the CDR3 is TGCGCCAGCACCCGGTGGGGGGACTTCTTAAATGAGCAGTTCTTC. Translated, it gives CASTRWGDFLNEQFF.

The rearrangement uses TRBV7-2 and TRBJ2-7; TRBD1 aligns across 9 bases. Germline trimming cut 5 bases from V and 3 bases from J; bases unmatched to any gene: 11. This CDR3 is 16 amino acids long. The germline CDR1 and CDR2 sequences are SGHTA and FQGNSA. CDR3 in amino acids: CASSPTGTGPFYEQYF. The CDR3, as DNA: TGTGCCAGCAGCCCCACCGGGACAGGGCCTTTCTACGAGCAGTACTTC.

The chain has TRBV10-2 and TRBJ1-1, with 8 bases identical to TRBD1. This CDR3 region has 14 residues. The V gene end was trimmed by 6 bases and the J gene end by 5 bases; junction bases not matched to a gene: 8. Germline CDR1 reads WSHSY; CDR2 reads SAAADI. This CDR3 reads CASSLEQGGTEAFF. Here the CDR3 DNA reads TGCGCCAGCAGCCTCGAACAGGGGGGGACTGAAGCTTTCTTT.

This clone was counted a few times. The chain joins TRBV29-1 to TRBJ1-4; 7 nucleotides align to TRBD1. Germline-derived CDR1 and CDR2 are SQVTM and ANQGSEA. The CDR3 runs to 15 residues. With V trimmed by 5 bases and J by 0 bases, 6 bases remained unmatched. CDR3 protein: CSVYPTGATNEKLFF. Written as DNA, the CDR3 is TGCAGCGTTTACCCAACAGGGGCAACTAATGAAAAACTGTTTTTT.

The rearrangement uses TRBV24-1 and TRBJ2-3; possible D gene TRBD2, 5 bases. The CDR3 sequence is 15 residues long. V lost 0 bases to trimming and J lost 3 bases, with 9 bases between them. Germline V gene sequence: CDR1 KGHDR, CDR2 SFDVKD. CDR3 sequence (DNA): TGTGCCACCAGTGATTTGGGACTGGGAACAGATACGCAGTATTTT. This codes for CATSDLGLGTDTQYF.